There are many counts of the clone carrying this TCR beta chain. Its target is not known. The data belong to a study of T-cell reconstitution after alpha-beta-depleted transplantation in children. The study, taken as a whole, reports: As was reported, about two months after transplant, alpha-beta T cells came from several hundred expanded graft clones. One year after transplant, T-cell counts and diversity came mostly from newly produced T cells. Surviving recipient T cells and thymic progenitors accounted for the high day-60 TCRbeta diversity observed in some patients.

Using unique molecular identifiers, the investigators prepared the TCRbeta library. TCRdb re-called the PCR reads with MiXCR, one entry per CDR3 protein. The top ten hold less than 8% of the sample, which has 250,000 to 300,000 distinct CDR3 sequences, about 9.5% seen once. Germline-derived CDR1 and CDR2 are SGHDN and FVKESK. The CDR3 is 11 residues long. Trimming took off 3 bases at V and 2 bases at J, with 0 bases between the two ends. This specimen consisted of PBMCs, obtained before TCRalphabeta/CD19-depleted stem cell transplant. The chain recombines TRBV14 with TRBJ2-3; D uncertain. This TCR came from a boy under two years old with acute myeloid leukemia, due to receive a stem cell transplant. CDR3 protein: CASSHTDTQYF. The CDR3 nucleotides are TGTGCCAGCAGCCACACAGATACGCAGTATTTT.